These 22 T cell receptor beta chains were sequenced from one sample in a study of cytomegalovirus exposure and HLA in healthy donors. Primers included in the PCR were 60 Vbeta and 13 Jbeta primers. Data came from immunoSEQ multiplex PCR; TCRdb stores just in-frame clones and leaves some out. The sample consists of some 130,000 clones, 65% to 80% of them appearing once. The sample comprised PBMCs. The receptor set was obtained from a man between 40 and 49 years old in good health and CMV-seropositive.

This clone was seen a single time. The chain links TRBV9 to TRBJ2-7; D might be TRBD2 (5 bases). The CDR3 spans 16 residues. Trimming removed 5 bases at V and 1 base at J, with 19 bases between. The V gene's germline CDR1 is SGDLS and CDR2 YYNGEE. CDR3: CASREQKPGISYEQYF. The CDR3, as DNA: TGTGCCAGCAGAGAACAGAAGCCCGGGATTTCCTACGAGCAGTACTTC.

CDR3 bases: TGTGCCAGCAGCGTAGTGGGGAGCTCTGGAAACACCATATATTTT. Its translation: CASSVVGSSGNTIYF. The rearrangement joins TRBV2 to TRBJ1-3, with no clear D. Germline assignment: CDR1 SNHLY and CDR2 FYNNEI. Trimming removed 6 bases from V and 0 bases from J, with 12 bases in between. The CDR3 runs to 15 residues.

The rearrangement links TRBV30 to TRBJ2-1; possibly TRBD1 for D (6 bases). Germline CDR1 GTSNPN, CDR2 SVGIG (reference sequence). CDR3 size: 14 residues. V lost 5 bases, J lost 1 base, and 12 bases lay in between. The CDR3 is CAWGETGSYNEQFF. The DNA of the CDR3 is TGTGCCTGGGGAGAGACAGGTTCCTACAATGAGCAGTTCTTC.

This clone was counted only a few times. The genes are TRBV6-5 and TRBJ1-2, with D perhaps TRBD1 (6 bases). The CDR3 has 13 amino acids. Germline CDR1 MNHEY, CDR2 SVGAGI. The germline V and J ends were trimmed by 10 bases and 0 bases, with 12 bases remaining between them. Written as DNA, the CDR3 is TGTGCCACCTGGACAGTCCCTAACTATGGCTACACCTTC. It encodes CATWTVPNYGYTF.

This clone was detected a few times. Other DNA sequences of this sample code for an identical CDR3. The J gene is TRBJ1-1, the V gene TRBV27; TRBD1 matches 9 bases. Unmatched junction bases numbered 2, after V lost 5 bases and J lost 4 bases. The CDR3 totals 13 residues. Germline values: CDR1 MNHEY, CDR2 SMNVEV (reference sequence). Here the CDR3 reads CASSLTGGTEAFF. The CDR3 bases are TGTGCCAGCAGTCTGACAGGGGGCACTGAAGCTTTCTTT.

This chain joins TRBV10-2 and TRBJ2-1; 11 bases agree with TRBD2. Germline CDR1 WSHSY, CDR2 SAAADI. J lost 4 bases, V lost 7 bases, and 3 bases had no gene match. The CDR3 spans 14 residues. The CDR3 DNA reads TGCGCCAGCAACCTAGCGGGAGGATACAATGAGCAGTTCTTC. This translates into CASNLAGGYNEQFF.

The chain links TRBV27 to TRBJ2-2, with no clear D. Deletions cut 5 bases from V and 1 base from J, with 8 bases between. CDR1 is MNHEY, CDR2 SMNVEV, per germline (reference sequence). This CDR3 is 14 amino acids long. The CDR3 loop is CASSPRRNTGELFF. CDR3 in DNA: TGTGCCAGCAGTCCCAGAAGGAACACCGGGGAGCTGTTTTTT.

The CDR3 DNA sequence: TGTGCCAGCAGCGTAGTTGCGGGAGCGCTTGAGCAGTTCTTC. Translated: CASSVVAGALEQFF. The V gene is TRBV9, the J gene TRBJ2-1; 7 nucleotides match TRBD2. The CDR3 is 14 residues long. Germline CDR1 reads SGDLS; CDR2 reads YYNGEE. The V segment lost 0 bases and the J segment 9 bases; nucleotides outside the gene matches: 6.

The rearrangement joins TRBV30 to TRBJ1-5; maybe TRBD1 (5 bases). Germline V gene lookup returns CDR1 GTSNPN and CDR2 SVGIG (reference sequence). The CDR3 has 18 amino acids. V was shortened by 4 bases and J by 2 bases, with 24 bases between the two germline ends. As DNA, the CDR3 is TGTGCCTGGACTAAATCGGGACTGGGGGTCGTAGGCAATCAGCCCCAGCATTTT. Its translation: CAWTKSGLGVVGNQPQHF. The variable domain in full, completed from reference TRBV30 and TRBJ1-5, reads SQTIHQWPATLVQPVGSPLSLECTVEGTSNPNLYWYRQAAGRGLQLLFYSVGIGQISSEVPQNLSASRPQDRQFILSSKKLLLSDSGFYLCAWTKSGLGVVGNQPQHFGDGTRLSIL.

This sequence joins TRBV7-9 and TRBJ1-2, with D maybe TRBD1 (5 bases). The CDR3 runs 13 residues. Germline CDR1 SEHNR, CDR2 FQNEAQ (reference sequence). Between the trimmed V and J ends, which lost 3 bases and 8 bases, there was a span of 13 bases. CDR3 residues: CASSLVQVGGYTF. The CDR3 DNA sequence: TGTGCCAGCAGCTTGGTACAGGTGGGGGGCTACACCTTC. Using reference TRBV7-9 and TRBJ1-2 for the parts outside the CDR3, the full variable domain is DTGVSQNPRHKITKRGQNVTFRCDPISEHNRLYWYRQTLGQGPEFLTYFQNEAQLEKSRLLSDRFSAERPKGSFSTLEIQRTEQGDSAMYLCASSLVQVGGYTFGSGTRLTVV.

This clone has just one count. The chain joins TRBV27 to TRBJ1-1; the D gene is possibly TRBD1 (5 bases). The CDR3 has 14 amino acids. V lost 5 bases and J lost 1, with 11 bases in between. The germline CDR1 and CDR2 sequences are MNHEY and SMNVEV (reference sequence). DNA of the CDR3: TGTGCCAGCAGTATGCTCACAGGGAACACTGAAGCTTTCTTT. Translating gives CASSMLTGNTEAFF.

This rearrangement joins TRBV29-1 to TRBJ2-1; 11 bases align to TRBD1. Germline CDR1 is SQVTM and CDR2 is ANQGSEA. This CDR3 spans 12 amino acids. Trimming removed 4 bases from V and 7 bases from J; junction bases left unmatched: 0. CDR3 bases: TGCAGCGTTGGGGACAGGGGGAATGAGCAGTTCTTC. This sequence encodes CSVGDRGNEQFF.

The chain links TRBV5-1 to TRBJ2-3, with TRBD2 matching over 9 bases. The CDR3 is made up of 14 amino acids. Losses at the gene ends were 4 bases for V and 8 bases for J; bases not matched to a gene: 8. Germline V gives CDR1 SGHRS, CDR2 YFSETQ. In DNA, the CDR3 is TGCGCCAGCAGCAGTGTAGCGGGAGTTGCTACGCAGTATTTT. Its translation is CASSSVAGVATQYF.

This clone was recorded only once. The J gene is TRBJ2-7, the V gene TRBV29-1, with D tentatively TRBD1 (6 bases). In germline, CDR1 is SQVTM, CDR2 ANQGSEA. Trimming removed 4 bases from V and 6 bases from J, with 22 bases in between. The CDR3 runs 15 residues. The CDR3 is CSVGPGRGDFSEQYF. CDR3 bases: TGCAGCGTTGGCCCGGGCAGGGGCGACTTTTCCGAGCAGTACTTC.

The chain links TRBV7-9 to TRBJ2-2; no definite D call. The germline gives CDR1 SEHNR, CDR2 FQNEAQ (reference sequence). Trimming left V 7 bases short and J 3 bases short, with 6 bases between. The CDR3 sequence is 12 residues long. The CDR3 region is CASTPDTGELFF. The CDR3 nucleotides read TGTGCCAGCACCCCAGACACCGGGGAGCTGTTTTTT.

This clone has a handful of counts. CDR3 sequence reads: CASRSSSGRWAGELFF. The CDR3 DNA is TGTGCCAGTAGGTCGTCTAGCGGGAGATGGGCCGGGGAGCTGTTTTTT. This chain links TRBV19 with TRBJ2-2, with 10 bases identical to TRBD2. The CDR3 length is 16 residues. CDR1 is LNHDA and CDR2 is SQIVND in the germline V gene (reference sequence). V gave up 6 bases and J gave up 6 bases; unmatched junction bases: 10. The variable domain in full, completed from reference TRBV19 and TRBJ2-2, reads DGGITQSPKYLFRKEGQNVTLSCEQNLNHDAMYWYRQDPGQGLRLIYYSQIVNDFQKGDIAEGYSVSREKKESFPLTVTSAQKNPTAFYLCASRSSSGRWAGELFFGEGSRLTVL.

Only a few counts were recorded for this clone. The rearrangement joins TRBV7-9 to TRBJ1-1; D is undetermined. CDR1 is SEHNR and CDR2 is FQNEAQ in the germline V gene (reference sequence). The CDR3 is 13 residues long. Trimming cost V 1 base and J 4 bases, with 7 bases left between them. The CDR3 region has the DNA TGTGCCAGCAGCTTAGGCATGAGCACTGAAGCTTTCTTT. The encoded protein is CASSLGMSTEAFF.

This chain connects TRBV2 to TRBJ1-2; no definite D call. In germline, CDR1 is SNHLY, CDR2 FYNNEI. The CDR3 spans 12 residues. Trimming shortened V by 4 bases and J by 3 bases, and 6 bases separated the two germline ends. The CDR3 nucleotides are TGTGCCAGCAGTGGCAGTTACTATGGCTACACCTTC. Translating it yields CASSGSYYGYTF.

The chain uses TRBV10-3 and TRBJ1-2; 8 nucleotides align to TRBD1. J was trimmed by 2 bases and V by 4 bases; bases with no gene match: 6. Germline values: CDR1 ENHRY, CDR2 SYGVKD. The CDR3 sequence is 15 residues long. The CDR3 nucleotides are TGTGCCATCAGTGGGGAAAGACAGGGGAACTATGGCTACACCTTC. Its protein is CAISGERQGNYGYTF.

The table lists this clone with a few counts. The V gene is TRBV6-5, the J gene TRBJ2-3; D not resolved. The CDR3 extends over 15 amino acids. V lost 6 bases and J lost 0, with 13 bases in between. CDR1 and CDR2 (germline): MNHEY, SVGAGI. Here the CDR3 DNA reads TGTGCCAGCAGCCAATCGAGGTACAGCACAGATACGCAGTATTTT. Protein: CASSQSRYSTDTQYF.

The chain joins TRBV10-3 to TRBJ2-3; 13 positions agree with TRBD2. The CDR3 totals 15 residues. Germline lookup yields CDR1 ENHRY and CDR2 SYGVKD. V was clipped by 4 bases and J by 6 bases; unmatched bases: 4. In nucleotides, the CDR3 is TGTGCCATCAGTGGGACTAGCGGGAGACAGGATACGCAGTATTTT. Translation: CAISGTSGRQDTQYF.

Here the CDR3 reads CSAGTLPEAFF. The CDR3 nucleotides read TGCAGTGCGGGGACACTTCCTGAAGCTTTCTTT. The V gene is TRBV20-1, the J gene TRBJ1-1; the D gene is possibly TRBD1 (6 bases). Looked up from germline, CDR1 is DFQATT and CDR2 is SNEGSKA (reference sequence). V dropped 6 bases and J dropped 6 bases, with 11 bases sitting between them. The CDR3 length is 11 residues.